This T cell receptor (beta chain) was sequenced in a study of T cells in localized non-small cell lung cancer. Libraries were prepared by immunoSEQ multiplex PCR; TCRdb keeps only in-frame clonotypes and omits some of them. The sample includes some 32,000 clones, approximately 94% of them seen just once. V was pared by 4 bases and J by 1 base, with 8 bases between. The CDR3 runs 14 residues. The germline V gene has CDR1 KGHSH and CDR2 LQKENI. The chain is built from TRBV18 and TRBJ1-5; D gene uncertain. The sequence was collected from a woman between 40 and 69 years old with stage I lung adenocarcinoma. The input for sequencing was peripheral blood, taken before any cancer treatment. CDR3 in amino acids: CASSLQYSNQPQHF. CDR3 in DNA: TGTGCCAGCTCACTGCAATACAGCAATCAGCCCCAGCATTTT.